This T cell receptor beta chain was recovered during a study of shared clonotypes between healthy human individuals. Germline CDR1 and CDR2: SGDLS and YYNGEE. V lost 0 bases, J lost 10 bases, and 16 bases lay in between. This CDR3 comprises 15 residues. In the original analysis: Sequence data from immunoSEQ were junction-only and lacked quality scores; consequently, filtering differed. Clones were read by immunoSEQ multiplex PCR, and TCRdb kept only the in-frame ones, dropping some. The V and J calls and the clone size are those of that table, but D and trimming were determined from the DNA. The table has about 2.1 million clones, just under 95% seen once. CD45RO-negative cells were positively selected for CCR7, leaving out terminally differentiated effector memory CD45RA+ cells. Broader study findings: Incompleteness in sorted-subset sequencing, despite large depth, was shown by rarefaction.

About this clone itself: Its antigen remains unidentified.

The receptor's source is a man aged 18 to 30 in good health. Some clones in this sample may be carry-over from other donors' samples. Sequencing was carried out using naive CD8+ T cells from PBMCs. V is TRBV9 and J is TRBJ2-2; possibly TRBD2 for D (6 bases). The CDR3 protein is CASSVAWPGVQELFF. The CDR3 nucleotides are TGTGCCAGCAGCGTAGCCTGGCCGGGGGTGCAGGAGCTGTTTTTT.